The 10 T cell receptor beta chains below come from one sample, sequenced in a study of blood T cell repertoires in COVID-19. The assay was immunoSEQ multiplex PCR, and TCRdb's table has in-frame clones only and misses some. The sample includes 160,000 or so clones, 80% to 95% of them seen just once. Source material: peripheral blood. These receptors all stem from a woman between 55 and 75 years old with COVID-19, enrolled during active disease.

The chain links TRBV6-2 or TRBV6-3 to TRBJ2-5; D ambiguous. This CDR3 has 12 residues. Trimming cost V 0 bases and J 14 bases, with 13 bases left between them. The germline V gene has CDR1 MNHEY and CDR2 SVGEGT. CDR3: CASSYSNSFIYF. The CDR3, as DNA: TGTGCCAGCAGTTACTCAAACAGTTTTATCTACTTC.

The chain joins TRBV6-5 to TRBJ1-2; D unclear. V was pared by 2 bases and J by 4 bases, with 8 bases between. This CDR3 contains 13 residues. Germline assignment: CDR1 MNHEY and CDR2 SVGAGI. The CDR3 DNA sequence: TGTGCCAGCAGTTACCGAAGCGGCTATGGCTACACCTTC. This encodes CASSYRSGYGYTF.

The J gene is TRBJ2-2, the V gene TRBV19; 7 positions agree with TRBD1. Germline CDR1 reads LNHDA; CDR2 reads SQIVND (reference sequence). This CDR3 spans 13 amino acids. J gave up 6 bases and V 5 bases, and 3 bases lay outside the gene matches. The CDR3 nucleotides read TGTGCCAGTAGTCCTACAGGGGCCGGGGAGCTGTTTTTT. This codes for CASSPTGAGELFF.

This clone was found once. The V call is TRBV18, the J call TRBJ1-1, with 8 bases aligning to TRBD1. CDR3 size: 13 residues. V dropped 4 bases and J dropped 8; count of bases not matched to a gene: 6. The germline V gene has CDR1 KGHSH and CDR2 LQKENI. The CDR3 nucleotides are TGTGCCAGCTCACAAACGGACAGGGCCGAAGCTTTCTTT. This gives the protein CASSQTDRAEAFF.

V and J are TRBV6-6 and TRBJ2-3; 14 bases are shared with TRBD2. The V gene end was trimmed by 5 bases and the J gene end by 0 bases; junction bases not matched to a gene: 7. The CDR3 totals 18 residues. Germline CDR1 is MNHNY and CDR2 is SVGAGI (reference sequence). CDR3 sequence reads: CASSRPGLAGASTDTQYF. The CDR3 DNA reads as TGTGCCAGCAGTCGTCCGGGACTAGCGGGAGCTAGCACAGATACGCAGTATTTT.

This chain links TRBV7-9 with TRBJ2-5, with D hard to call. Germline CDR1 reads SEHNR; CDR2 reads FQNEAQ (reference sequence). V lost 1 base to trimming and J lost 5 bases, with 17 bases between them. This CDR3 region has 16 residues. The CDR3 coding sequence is TGTGCCAGCAGCTTAGGTTTAGCCCGGTCGCGGGAGACCCAGTACTTC. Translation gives CASSLGLARSRETQYF.

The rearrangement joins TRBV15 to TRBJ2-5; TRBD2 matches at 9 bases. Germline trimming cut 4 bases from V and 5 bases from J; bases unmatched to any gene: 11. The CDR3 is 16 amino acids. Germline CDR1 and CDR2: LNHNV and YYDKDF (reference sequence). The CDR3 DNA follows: TGTGCCACCAGCAACCGGGGAGCGGGGGGCGGGGAGACCCAGTACTTC. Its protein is CATSNRGAGGGETQYF.

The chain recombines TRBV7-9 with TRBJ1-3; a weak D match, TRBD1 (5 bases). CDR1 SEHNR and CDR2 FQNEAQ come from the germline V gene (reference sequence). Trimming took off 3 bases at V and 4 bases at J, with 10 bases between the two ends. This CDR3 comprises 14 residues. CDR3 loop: CASSLAGRGNTIYF. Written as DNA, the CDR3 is TGTGCCAGCAGCTTGGCAGGGAGGGGAAACACCATATATTTT. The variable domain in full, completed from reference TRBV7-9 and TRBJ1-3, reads DTGVSQNPRHKITKRGQNVTFRCDPISEHNRLYWYRQTLGQGPEFLTYFQNEAQLEKSRLLSDRFSAERPKGSFSTLEIQRTEQGDSAMYLCASSLAGRGNTIYFGEGSWLTVV.

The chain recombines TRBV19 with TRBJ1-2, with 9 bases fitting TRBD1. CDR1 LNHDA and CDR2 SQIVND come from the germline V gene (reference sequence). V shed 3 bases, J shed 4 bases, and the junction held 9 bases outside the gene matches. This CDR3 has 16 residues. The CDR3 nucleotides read TGTGCCAGTAGTATGCAACAGGGGGCGAATGGCTATGGCTACACCTTC. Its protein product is CASSMQQGANGYGYTF.

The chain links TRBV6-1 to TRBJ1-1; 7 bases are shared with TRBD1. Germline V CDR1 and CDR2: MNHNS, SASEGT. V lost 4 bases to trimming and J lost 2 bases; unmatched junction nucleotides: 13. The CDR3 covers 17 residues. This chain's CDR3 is CASSAGVGTEINTEAFF. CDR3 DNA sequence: TGTGCCAGCAGTGCCGGGGTTGGGACAGAGATTAACACTGAAGCTTTCTTT.